This is a list of T cell receptor beta chains from one sample in a study of blood T cell repertoires in COVID-19. Clones were read by immunoSEQ multiplex PCR, and TCRdb kept only the in-frame ones, dropping some. The table shows more than 150,000 clones, with approximately 90% occurring only once. Sequencing was performed on peripheral blood. The receptor source for this set is a woman aged 18-30 years who had recovered from COVID-19. Each CDR3 is given with its conserved first and last residue. Each record gives: J gene, clone size, V gene, D gene, CDR3 protein, CDR3 DNA. D genes are given only for firm matches. A clone size is listed for some rows: how often the clone was seen (once, few, many), or a class if it is expanded.

J gene: TRBJ1-2
clone size: .
V gene: TRBV7-3
D gene: TRBD1
CDR3 protein: CASSPTGLYGYTF
CDR3 DNA: TGTGCCAGCAGTCCGACAGGGTTATATGGCTACACCTTC

J gene: TRBJ1-2
clone size: few
V gene: TRBV6-6
D gene: TRBD1
CDR3 protein: CASAGTVFANYGYTF
CDR3 DNA: TGTGCCAGTGCAGGGACAGTCTTTGCTAACTATGGCTACACCTTC

J gene: TRBJ2-1
clone size: .
V gene: TRBV29-1
D gene: TRBD2
CDR3 protein: CSVTGLAGVSKQFF
CDR3 DNA: TGCAGCGTGACCGGACTAGCGGGAGTAAGTAAGCAGTTCTTC

J gene: TRBJ1-1
clone size: .
V gene: TRBV3-1/TRBV3-2
D gene: .
CDR3 protein: CASSQGRGNTEAFF
CDR3 DNA: TGTGCCAGCAGCCAGGGGAGGGGGAACACTGAAGCTTTCTTT

J gene: TRBJ2-1
clone size: .
V gene: TRBV7-2
D gene: TRBD1
CDR3 protein: CASSPDRRGFNEQFF
CDR3 DNA: TGTGCCAGCAGCCCGGACAGGCGCGGGTTCAATGAGCAGTTCTTC

J gene: TRBJ2-3
clone size: .
V gene: TRBV6-2/TRBV6-3
D gene: TRBD2
CDR3 protein: CASSYPTSGSDTQYF
CDR3 DNA: TGTGCCAGCAGTTACCCGACTAGCGGGAGTGATACGCAGTATTTT

J gene: TRBJ2-2
clone size: .
V gene: TRBV6-5
D gene: .
CDR3 protein: CASSHRDSTGELFF
CDR3 DNA: TGTGCCAGCAGCCACAGGGATAGCACCGGGGAGCTGTTTTTT

J gene: TRBJ2-1
clone size: .
V gene: TRBV4-3
D gene: .
CDR3 protein: CASSQNRGSWAGEQFF
CDR3 DNA: TGCGCCAGCAGCCAAAATAGGGGGTCATGGGCGGGTGAGCAGTTCTTC

J gene: TRBJ1-2
clone size: .
V gene: TRBV6-2/TRBV6-3
D gene: TRBD1
CDR3 protein: CASSYPPGQGPYGYTF
CDR3 DNA: TGTGCCAGCAGTTACCCTCCGGGACAGGGGCCCTATGGCTACACCTTC

J gene: TRBJ1-1
clone size: .
V gene: TRBV5-1
D gene: .
CDR3 protein: CASSLDEGLEAFF
CDR3 DNA: TGCGCCAGCAGCTTGGATGAGGGCCTCGAAGCTTTCTTT

J gene: TRBJ2-2
clone size: .
V gene: TRBV7-3
D gene: TRBD2
CDR3 protein: CASSPGTSDPGELFF
CDR3 DNA: TGTGCCAGCAGCCCGGGGACTAGCGATCCCGGGGAGCTGTTTTTT

J gene: TRBJ2-7
clone size: .
V gene: TRBV7-5
D gene: .
CDR3 protein: CVRREILETRLDEQYF
CDR3 DNA: TGTGTCAGAAGAGAAATCCTCGAAACAAGATTGGACGAGCAGTACTTC

J gene: TRBJ2-1
clone size: once
V gene: TRBV24-1
D gene: TRBD1
CDR3 protein: CATSDFVSDRVTYNEQFF
CDR3 DNA: TGTGCCACCAGTGATTTTGTGTCGGACAGGGTGACCTACAATGAGCAGTTCTTC

J gene: TRBJ1-1
clone size: once
V gene: TRBV30
D gene: .
CDR3 protein: CAWSRVMNTEAFF
CDR3 DNA: TGTGCCTGGTCCAGGGTCATGAACACTGAAGCTTTCTTT

J gene: TRBJ2-5
clone size: .
V gene: TRBV4-3
D gene: TRBD2
CDR3 protein: CASSLRGGNEETQYF
CDR3 DNA: TGCGCCAGCAGCCTACGGGGGGGGAACGAAGAGACCCAGTACTTC

J gene: TRBJ1-2
clone size: .
V gene: TRBV4-3
D gene: .
CDR3 protein: CASSQTDSAYGYTF
CDR3 DNA: TGCGCCAGCAGCCAAACCGACAGTGCCTATGGCTACACCTTC

J gene: TRBJ1-3
clone size: .
V gene: TRBV25-1
D gene: TRBD1
CDR3 protein: CASSNRGRGNTIYF
CDR3 DNA: TGTGCCAGCAGTAACAGGGGCCGGGGAAACACCATATATTTT

J gene: TRBJ2-1
clone size: once
V gene: TRBV15
D gene: TRBD2
CDR3 protein: CATSRAAGRGAYNEQFF
CDR3 DNA: TGTGCCACCAGCAGAGCAGCGGGGCGTGGAGCATACAATGAGCAGTTCTTC

J gene: TRBJ2-7
clone size: .
V gene: TRBV5-5
D gene: .
CDR3 protein: CASSLEGVESYEQYF
CDR3 DNA: TGTGCCAGCAGCTTGGAGGGGGTGGAGAGCTACGAGCAGTACTTC

J gene: TRBJ2-1
clone size: once
V gene: TRBV24-1
D gene: .
CDR3 protein: CATSAEIDEQFF
CDR3 DNA: TGTGCCACCAGCGCTGAGATAGATGAGCAGTTCTTC

J gene: TRBJ1-1
clone size: few
V gene: TRBV27
D gene: .
CDR3 protein: CASSFTGSEAFF
CDR3 DNA: TGTGCCAGCAGTTTTACGGGGTCTGAAGCTTTCTTT

J gene: TRBJ2-5
clone size: .
V gene: TRBV5-4
D gene: TRBD2
CDR3 protein: CASSLEREGTQYF
CDR3 DNA: TGTGCCAGCAGCTTGGAGCGGGAGGGGACCCAGTACTTC

J gene: TRBJ2-3
clone size: .
V gene: TRBV4-1
D gene: TRBD2
CDR3 protein: CASSQRADRTRGNGSTDTQYF
CDR3 DNA: TGCGCCAGCAGCCAACGAGCCGATCGGACTAGAGGGAATGGGAGCACAGATACGCAGTATTTT

J gene: TRBJ2-1
clone size: .
V gene: TRBV5-1
D gene: TRBD2
CDR3 protein: CASSSRGYNEQFF
CDR3 DNA: TGCGCCAGCAGCTCGCGGGGGTACAATGAGCAGTTCTTC

J gene: TRBJ1-6
clone size: once
V gene: TRBV10-1
D gene: TRBD1
CDR3 protein: CASNGTGCSPLHF
CDR3 DNA: TGCGCCAGCAACGGGACAGGGTGCTCACCCCTCCACTTT

J gene: TRBJ1-6
clone size: .
V gene: TRBV7-2
D gene: TRBD1
CDR3 protein: CASSLDRGRSPLHF
CDR3 DNA: TGTGCCAGCAGCCTGGACAGGGGGCGATCACCCCTCCACTTT

J gene: TRBJ2-3
clone size: .
V gene: TRBV4-2
D gene: .
CDR3 protein: CASSQDLAGGSDTQYF
CDR3 DNA: TGTGCCAGCAGCCAAGATCTTGCGGGCGGGTCAGATACGCAGTATTTT

J gene: TRBJ1-2
clone size: once
V gene: TRBV7-2
D gene: TRBD1
CDR3 protein: CASSQGTGRTEGYTF
CDR3 DNA: TGTGCCAGCAGCCAGGGGACAGGGAGAACGGAGGGCTACACCTTC

J gene: TRBJ2-2
clone size: .
V gene: TRBV24-1
D gene: .
CDR3 protein: CATSDSGNTGELFF
CDR3 DNA: TGTGCCACCAGTGATAGCGGAAACACCGGGGAGCTGTTTTTT

J gene: TRBJ2-3
clone size: .
V gene: TRBV4-1
D gene: .
CDR3 protein: CASSQDYRRGRTDTQYF
CDR3 DNA: TGCGCCAGCAGCCAAGATTATCGGAGGGGGCGAACAGATACGCAGTATTTT

J gene: TRBJ2-1
clone size: .
V gene: TRBV27
D gene: TRBD2
CDR3 protein: CASSSIAGAYNEQFF
CDR3 DNA: TGTGCCAGCAGTTCAATAGCGGGGGCATACAATGAGCAGTTCTTC

J gene: TRBJ2-3
clone size: .
V gene: TRBV6-4
D gene: TRBD1
CDR3 protein: CASSDSAGGATDTQYF
CDR3 DNA: TGTGCCAGCAGTGACTCGGCAGGGGGCGCGACAGATACGCAGTATTTT

J gene: TRBJ1-1
clone size: .
V gene: TRBV5-1
D gene: .
CDR3 protein: CASSLGGTQGGEAFF
CDR3 DNA: TGCGCCAGCAGCTTGGGGGGAACCCAGGGTGGTGAAGCTTTCTTT

J gene: TRBJ2-5
clone size: .
V gene: TRBV20-1
D gene: TRBD2
CDR3 protein: CSASISGGWKTQYF
CDR3 DNA: TGCAGTGCTAGTATTAGCGGGGGGTGGAAGACCCAGTACTTC

J gene: TRBJ1-1
clone size: .
V gene: TRBV2
D gene: .
CDR3 protein: CASNQDTNTEAFF
CDR3 DNA: TGTGCCAGCAATCAGGACACGAACACTGAAGCTTTCTTT

J gene: TRBJ1-1
clone size: .
V gene: TRBV7-2
D gene: .
CDR3 protein: CASSPRSTVNTEAFF
CDR3 DNA: TGTGCCAGCAGCCCGCGTTCGACAGTGAACACTGAAGCTTTCTTT

J gene: TRBJ2-1
clone size: .
V gene: TRBV6-4
D gene: .
CDR3 protein: CASSVRSGGVNEQFF
CDR3 DNA: TGTGCCAGCAGTGTAAGAAGTGGCGGGGTCAATGAGCAGTTCTTC

J gene: TRBJ1-4
clone size: once
V gene: TRBV10-3
D gene: .
CDR3 protein: CAIASQAFNEKLFF
CDR3 DNA: TGTGCCATCGCATCGCAGGCCTTTAATGAAAAACTGTTTTTT

J gene: TRBJ2-1
clone size: .
V gene: TRBV6-2/TRBV6-3
D gene: TRBD2
CDR3 protein: CASSLSGGAYNEQFF
CDR3 DNA: TGTGCCAGCAGCCTGAGCGGGGGGGCCTACAATGAGCAGTTCTTC

J gene: TRBJ2-7
clone size: .
V gene: TRBV6-5
D gene: TRBD1
CDR3 protein: CASRTGGYEQYF
CDR3 DNA: TGTGCCAGCCGTACAGGGGGCTACGAGCAGTACTTC

J gene: TRBJ2-5
clone size: .
V gene: TRBV6-5
D gene: .
CDR3 protein: CASSYSSQETQYF
CDR3 DNA: TGTGCCAGCAGTTACTCCAGCCAAGAGACCCAGTACTTC

J gene: TRBJ2-3
clone size: once
V gene: TRBV11-1
D gene: TRBD2
CDR3 protein: CASRPAGGADTQYF
CDR3 DNA: TGTGCCAGCAGACCAGCGGGAGGGGCAGATACGCAGTATTTT

J gene: TRBJ2-7
clone size: .
V gene: TRBV5-4
D gene: TRBD2
CDR3 protein: CASSLTSAPGSEQYF
CDR3 DNA: TGTGCCAGCAGCTTAACTAGCGCCCCTGGTAGCGAGCAGTACTTC

J gene: TRBJ2-1
clone size: .
V gene: TRBV3-1/TRBV3-2
D gene: .
CDR3 protein: CASSLIGDEQFF
CDR3 DNA: TGTGCCAGCAGCCTCATCGGGGATGAGCAGTTCTTC

J gene: TRBJ2-1
clone size: .
V gene: TRBV19
D gene: .
CDR3 protein: CASSIQGSMNEQFF
CDR3 DNA: TGTGCCAGTAGTATTCAGGGTTCGATGAATGAGCAGTTCTTC

J gene: TRBJ1-5
clone size: .
V gene: TRBV7-9
D gene: .
CDR3 protein: CASSEGVNQPQHF
CDR3 DNA: TGTGCCAGCAGCGAGGGTGTCAATCAGCCCCAGCATTTT